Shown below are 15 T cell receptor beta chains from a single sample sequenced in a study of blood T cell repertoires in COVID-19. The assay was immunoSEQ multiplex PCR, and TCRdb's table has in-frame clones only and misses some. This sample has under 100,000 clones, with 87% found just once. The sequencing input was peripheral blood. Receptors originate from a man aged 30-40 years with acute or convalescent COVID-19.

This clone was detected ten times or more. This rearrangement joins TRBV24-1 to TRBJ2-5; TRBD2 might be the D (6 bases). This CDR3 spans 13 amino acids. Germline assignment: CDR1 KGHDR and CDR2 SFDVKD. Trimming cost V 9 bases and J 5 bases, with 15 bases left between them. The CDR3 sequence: CATQSLASETQYF. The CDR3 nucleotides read TGTGCCACCCAGTCACTAGCATCGGAGACCCAGTACTTC.

The CDR3 sequence is CASSAPPNTEAFF. CDR3 sequence (DNA): TGTGCCAGCAGTGCGCCTCCCAACACTGAAGCTTTCTTT. The chain uses TRBV28 and TRBJ1-1; D remains ambiguous. Germline V lookup: CDR1 MDHEN, CDR2 SYDVKM. Trimming cost V 5 bases and J 2 bases, with 9 bases left between them. The CDR3 has 13 amino acids.

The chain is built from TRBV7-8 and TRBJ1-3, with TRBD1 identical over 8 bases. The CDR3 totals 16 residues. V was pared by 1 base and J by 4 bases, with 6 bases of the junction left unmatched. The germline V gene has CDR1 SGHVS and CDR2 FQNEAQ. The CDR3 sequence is CASSLVARGPGNTIYF. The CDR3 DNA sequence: TGTGCCAGCAGCTTAGTGGCCAGGGGGCCAGGAAACACCATATATTTT.

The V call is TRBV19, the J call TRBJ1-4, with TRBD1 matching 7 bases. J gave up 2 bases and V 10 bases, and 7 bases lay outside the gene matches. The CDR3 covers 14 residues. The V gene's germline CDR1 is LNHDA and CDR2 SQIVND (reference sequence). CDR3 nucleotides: TGTGCCACTGGGACGGGACAGACTAATGAAAAACTGTTTTTT. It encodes CATGTGQTNEKLFF.

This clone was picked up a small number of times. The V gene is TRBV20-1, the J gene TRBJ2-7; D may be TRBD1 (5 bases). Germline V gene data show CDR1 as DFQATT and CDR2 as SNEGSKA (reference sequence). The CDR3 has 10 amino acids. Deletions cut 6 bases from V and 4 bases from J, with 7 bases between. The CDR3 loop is CSARTYEQYF. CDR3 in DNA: TGCAGTGCGAGGACATACGAGCAGTACTTC.

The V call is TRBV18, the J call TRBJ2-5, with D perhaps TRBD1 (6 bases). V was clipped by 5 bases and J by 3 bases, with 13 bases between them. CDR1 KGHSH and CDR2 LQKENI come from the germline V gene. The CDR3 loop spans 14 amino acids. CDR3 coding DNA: TGTGCCAGCTCATCAGGGTCAGGGGAAGAGACCCAGTACTTC. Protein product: CASSSGSGEETQYF.

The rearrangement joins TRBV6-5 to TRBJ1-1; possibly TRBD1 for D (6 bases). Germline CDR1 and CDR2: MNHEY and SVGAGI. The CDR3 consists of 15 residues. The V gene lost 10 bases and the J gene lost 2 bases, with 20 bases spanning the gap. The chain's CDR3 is CATHRTVAANTEAFF. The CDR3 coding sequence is TGTGCCACTCACCGGACAGTGGCAGCCAACACTGAAGCTTTCTTT.

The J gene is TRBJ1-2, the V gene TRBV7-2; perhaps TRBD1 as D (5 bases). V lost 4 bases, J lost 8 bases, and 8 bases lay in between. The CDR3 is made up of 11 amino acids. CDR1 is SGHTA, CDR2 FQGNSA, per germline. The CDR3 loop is CASSWAGGYTF. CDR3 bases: TGTGCCAGCAGCTGGGCAGGGGGCTACACCTTC.

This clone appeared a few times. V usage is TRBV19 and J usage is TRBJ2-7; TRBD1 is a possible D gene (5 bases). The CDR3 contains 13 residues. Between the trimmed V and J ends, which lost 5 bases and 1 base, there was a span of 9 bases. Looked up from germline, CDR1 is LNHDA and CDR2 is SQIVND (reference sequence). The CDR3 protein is CASSARQSYEQYF. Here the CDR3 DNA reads TGTGCCAGTAGTGCCCGACAGTCCTACGAGCAGTACTTC.

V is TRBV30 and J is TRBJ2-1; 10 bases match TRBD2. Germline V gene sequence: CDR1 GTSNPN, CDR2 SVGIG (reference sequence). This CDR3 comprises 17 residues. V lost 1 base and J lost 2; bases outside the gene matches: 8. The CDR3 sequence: CAWSGGLAGVTYNEQFF. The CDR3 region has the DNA TGTGCCTGGAGTGGGGGTCTAGCGGGAGTCACCTACAATGAGCAGTTCTTC.

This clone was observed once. The CDR3 region has the DNA TGTGCTAGTGGTTTGAATAGCGGGATCTACAATGAGCAGTTCTTC. Translating it yields CASGLNSGIYNEQFF. V is TRBV12-5 and J is TRBJ2-1; 8 positions agree with TRBD2. Germline CDR1 reads LGHNT; CDR2 reads FRNRAP. The CDR3 length is 15 residues. With 2 bases clipped from V and 3 bases from J, the junction kept 3 bases outside the gene matches.

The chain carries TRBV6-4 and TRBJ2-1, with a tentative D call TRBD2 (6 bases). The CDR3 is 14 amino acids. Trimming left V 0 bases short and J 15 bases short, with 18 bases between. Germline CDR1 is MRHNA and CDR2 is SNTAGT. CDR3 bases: TGTGCCAGCAGTGACTCTTGGCGGGAAAGTCGGCTGTTCTTC. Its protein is CASSDSWRESRLFF.

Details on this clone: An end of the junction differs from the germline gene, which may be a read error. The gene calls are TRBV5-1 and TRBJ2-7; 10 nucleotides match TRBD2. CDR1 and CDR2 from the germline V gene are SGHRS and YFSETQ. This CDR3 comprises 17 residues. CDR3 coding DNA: TGCGCCAGCAACTTGATGGCGAGCGGGAGGGGAATCCACGAGCAGTACTTC. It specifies CASNLMASGRGIHEQYF.

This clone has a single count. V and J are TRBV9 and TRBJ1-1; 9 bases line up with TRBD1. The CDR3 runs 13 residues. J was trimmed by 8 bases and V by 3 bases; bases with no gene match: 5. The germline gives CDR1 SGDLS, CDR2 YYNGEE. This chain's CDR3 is CASSGTGGVEAFF. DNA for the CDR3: TGTGCCAGCAGCGGAACAGGGGGCGTGGAAGCTTTCTTT.

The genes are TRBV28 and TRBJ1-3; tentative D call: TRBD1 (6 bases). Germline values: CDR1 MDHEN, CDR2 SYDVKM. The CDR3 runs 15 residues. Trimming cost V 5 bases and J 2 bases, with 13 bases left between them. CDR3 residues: CASSPTQGAGNTIYF. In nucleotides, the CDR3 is TGTGCCAGCAGTCCAACACAGGGAGCTGGAAACACCATATATTTT.